What follows are 32 T cell receptor beta chains derived from one specimen sequenced in a study of regulatory T cells in long-lasting Graves disease. TCR beta libraries were built with iRepertoire HTBI primers and Arm-PCR of CDR3 regions. TCRdb re-called the multiplex PCR reads through MiXCR, storing one row per CDR3 protein. The table shows a few hundred thousand distinct CDR3 sequences, with about an eighth occurring only once. Time point reported: newly diagnosed GD, antithyroid drugs for less than 3 months. PBMC RNA served as the TCR library source. This sample was shared with a second study, whose subject was T cells in Graves' hyperthyroidism and ophthalmopathy.

This sample comprised peripheral blood mononuclear cells (PBMCs), obtained at new diagnosis, from a patient treated with antithyroid drugs. The source of these receptors is a woman aged 18-29 years with Graves disease.

The CDR3: CASSARLGGYNEQFF. DNA for the CDR3: TGCGCCAGCAGCGCGCGGCTGGGAGGCTACAATGAGCAGTTCTTC. The genes are TRBV5-1 and TRBJ2-1; D might be TRBD2 (6 bases). The CDR3 is 15 residues long. V lost 4 bases and J 3 bases, leaving 14 bases between the germline ends. CDR1 is SGHRS and CDR2 is YFSETQ in the germline V gene.

This clonotype was detected ten times or more. The chain has TRBV6-5 and TRBJ1-4; D uncertain. The CDR3 is 14 residues long. V was pared by 2 bases and J by 5 bases, with 9 bases between. Germline-derived CDR1 and CDR2 are MNHEY and SVGAGI. CDR3 sequence reads: CASSYGRLNEKLFF. In DNA form, the CDR3 reads TGTGCCAGCAGTTACGGGAGATTGAATGAAAAACTGTTTTTT.

This clonotype was found once. The chain is built from TRBV7-8 and TRBJ1-1, with TRBD1 matching over 9 bases. The CDR3 length is 14 residues. Germline CDR1 SGHVS, CDR2 FQNEAQ. The trim removed 0 bases at V and 8 bases at J, leaving 4 bases unmatched. CDR3 sequence (DNA): TGTGCCAGCAGCTTAGCCGGTACAGGGGGCGAAGCTTTCTTT. Protein sequence: CASSLAGTGGEAFF. Complete variable domain (other parts from reference TRBV7-8 and TRBJ1-1): GAGVSQSPRYKVAKRGQDVALRCDPISGHVSLFWYQQALGQGPEFLTYFQNEAQLDKSGLPSDRFFAERPEGSVSTLKIQRTQQEDSAVYLCASSLAGTGGEAFFGQGTRLTVV.

This sequence joins TRBV20-1 and TRBJ2-2, with D perhaps matching TRBD2 (7 bases). The CDR3 is 16 residues long. The V gene lost 0 bases and the J gene lost 1 base, with 12 bases spanning the gap. The germline V gene has CDR1 DFQATT and CDR2 SNEGSKA (reference sequence). CDR3 nucleotides: TGCAGTGCTAGAGATGAGGGGGGGGGGAACACCGGGGAGCTGTTTTTT. Translating it yields CSARDEGGGNTGELFF.

On this clonotype itself: A much bigger clone sits one base away, suggesting this may be a read error. The CDR3 DNA follows: TGTGCCAGCAGCTCGCCGTTCATTCGGGACAGGGGCCCCGCCGGGGAGCTGTTTTTT. Its translation is CASSSPFIRDRGPAGELFF. The rearrangement joins TRBV28 to TRBJ2-2; 10 nucleotides line up with TRBD1. Trimming cost V 6 bases and J 6 bases; bases outside gene matches: 19. This CDR3 region has 19 residues. The germline V gene has CDR1 MDHEN and CDR2 SYDVKM. Using reference TRBV28 and TRBJ2-2 for the parts outside the CDR3, the full variable domain is DVKVTQSSRYLVKRTGEKVFLECVQDMDHENMFWYRQDPGLGLRLIYFSYDVKMKEKGDIPEGYSVSREKKERFSLILESASTNQTSMYLCASSSPFIRDRGPAGELFFGEGSRLTVL.

In the case of this clonotype: A read error may be the cause here, since a much bigger clone is one base away. The J gene is TRBJ2-2, the V gene TRBV6-5; D might be TRBD2 (6 bases). V shed 3 bases and J shed 5 bases, with 7 bases lying between them. The CDR3 covers 13 residues. Germline V gene data show CDR1 as MNHEY and CDR2 as SVGAGI. CDR3 DNA sequence: TGTGCCAGCAGTTATGGGGGGACCGGGGAGCTGTTTTTT. Translated: CASSYGGTGELFF.

This clonotype was recorded many times. V usage is TRBV27 and J usage is TRBJ1-1; D remains ambiguous. Per germline, CDR1 MNHEY and CDR2 SMNVEV (reference sequence). This CDR3 comprises 14 residues. V was trimmed by 2 bases and J by 1 base, leaving 8 bases between them. CDR3 protein: CASSLNRRNTEAFF. The CDR3 DNA follows: TGTGCCAGCAGTTTAAACCGGCGGAACACTGAAGCTTTCTTT.

The J gene is TRBJ1-1, the V gene TRBV6-2 or TRBV6-3, with D uncertain. The V end was cut by 5 bases, the J end by 7 bases, with 14 bases between. There are 13 residues in the CDR3. CDR1 and CDR2 from the germline V gene are MNHEY and SVGEGT. This CDR3 reads CASSPLRADEAFF. The CDR3 DNA reads TGTGCCAGCAGTCCCCTGAGGGCCGATGAAGCTTTCTTT.

This clonotype has ten or more counts. V gene TRBV10-3 combines with J gene TRBJ1-2; no reliable D call. The germline gives CDR1 ENHRY, CDR2 SYGVKD. V was clipped by 0 bases and J by 7 bases, with 9 bases between them. The CDR3 spans 13 residues. Here the CDR3 reads CAISESSRIGYTF. CDR3 in DNA: TGTGCCATCAGTGAGTCGAGTCGTATTGGCTACACCTTC.

At least ten counts were recorded for this clonotype. The chain employs TRBV20-1 and TRBJ2-2; 8 nucleotides agree with TRBD1. The V gene end was trimmed by 2 bases and the J gene end by 2 bases; junction bases not matched to a gene: 10. This CDR3 has 17 amino acids. Germline V gene sequence: CDR1 DFQATT, CDR2 SNEGSKA (reference sequence). The CDR3 DNA reads TGCAGTGCTAGATCTCACGCGACAGGGGTCAACACCGGGGAGCTGTTTTTT. This codes for CSARSHATGVNTGELFF.

Concerning this clonotype: A read error may explain this, as a much larger clone is one base away. V and J are TRBV5-5 and TRBJ1-1; 8 bases align to TRBD1. Germline V gives CDR1 SGHKS, CDR2 YYEKEE (reference sequence). The CDR3 totals 18 residues. CDR3 bases: TGTGCCGGCAGCTCCCCCGTGATTCAGGGGGCTAGCGACACTGAAGCTTTCTTT. Translated, it gives CAGSSPVIQGASDTEAFF.

This clonotype has more than one count but fewer than ten. With a much larger clone just one base away, this may be a read error. The chain joins TRBV12-3 or TRBV12-4 to TRBJ2-5; D is possibly TRBD1 or TRBD2 (5 bases each). Trimming removed 4 bases from V and 4 bases from J, with 16 bases in between. This CDR3 comprises 15 residues. CDR3 residues: CASSSTGRRRETQYF. CDR3 in DNA: TGTGCCAGCAGTTCCACGGGACGTCGTAGAGAGACCCAGTACTTC.

This clonotype showed up many times. V is TRBV10-3 and J is TRBJ1-1, with D perhaps matching TRBD1 (5 bases). The V gene's germline CDR1 is ENHRY and CDR2 SYGVKD. CDR3 length: 16 amino acids. V was cut by 3 bases and J by 1 base, with 15 bases left in between. This chain's CDR3 is CAISDWSGRTNTEAFF. The CDR3 DNA sequence: TGTGCCATCAGTGATTGGTCGGGACGGACGAACACTGAAGCTTTCTTT.

This clonotype was observed a handful of times. A clone one base away is much larger, so this may be a read error. V is TRBV3-1 and J is TRBJ2-1; D unclear. The germline V gene encodes CDR1 LGHDT and CDR2 YNNKEL (reference sequence). V was pared by 2 bases and J by 4 bases, with 12 bases between. The CDR3 contains 15 residues. CDR3 region: CASSQTPELYNEQFF. The CDR3 region has the DNA TGTGCCAGCAGCCAAACACCCGAGCTTTACAATGAGCAGTTCTTC.

The chain uses TRBV19 and TRBJ2-3, with 7 nucleotides matching TRBD1. Germline-derived CDR1 and CDR2 are LNHDA and SQIVND (reference sequence). This CDR3 spans 15 amino acids. Germline trimming cut 6 bases from V and 2 bases from J; bases unmatched to any gene: 8. The chain's CDR3 is CASSGDRANTDTQYF. The DNA of the CDR3 is TGTGCCAGTAGCGGCGACAGGGCAAACACAGATACGCAGTATTTT.

This clonotype was seen at least ten times. The chain joins TRBV11-3 to TRBJ2-1, with TRBD2 identical over 13 bases. This CDR3 contains 15 residues. Germline CDR1 and CDR2: SGHNT and YENEEA. Unmatched junction bases numbered 3, after V lost 3 bases and J lost 7 bases. The CDR3 DNA is TGTGCCAGCAGCTTGGGACTAGCGGGGAATAATGAGCAGTTCTTC. It codes for CASSLGLAGNNEQFF.

This clonotype appeared a few times. The chain recombines TRBV6-5 with TRBJ1-2; 9 bases are shared with TRBD1. CDR1 MNHEY and CDR2 SVGAGI come from the germline V gene. V lost 0 bases, J lost 7 bases, and 12 bases stayed unmatched. This CDR3 comprises 17 residues. CDR3 sequence: CASSYSSTGGADGGYTF. CDR3 coding DNA: TGTGCCAGCAGTTACTCGTCCACAGGGGGCGCGGATGGTGGCTACACCTTC.

This chain joins TRBV4-3 and TRBJ2-2; D is unresolved. Trimming removed 4 bases at V and 0 bases at J, with 6 bases between. CDR3 length: 14 residues. Per the germline V gene, CDR1 is LGHNA and CDR2 is YSLEER. The CDR3 loop is CASSRPANTGELFF. The CDR3 nucleotides are TGCGCCAGCAGCCGGCCAGCGAACACCGGGGAGCTGTTTTTT.

This clonotype came up a few times. The CDR3 loop is CSVASRKNTGELFF. CDR3 in DNA: TGCAGCGTTGCTAGCCGAAAGAACACCGGGGAGCTGTTTTTT. The chain recombines TRBV29-1 with TRBJ2-2; the D gene is possibly TRBD2 (5 bases). This CDR3 is 14 amino acids long. CDR1 and CDR2 (germline): SQVTM, ANQGSEA. Trimming shortened V by 4 bases and J by 1 base, and 10 bases separated the two germline ends.

At least ten counts were recorded for this clonotype. The J gene is TRBJ1-2, the V gene TRBV27, with D unclear. The ends were cut back, 3 bases at V and 4 bases at J, with 12 bases in the middle. Germline CDR1 and CDR2: MNHEY and SMNVEV (reference sequence). The CDR3 contains 14 residues. The CDR3: CASSFLGGVYGYTF. DNA for the CDR3: TGTGCCAGCAGTTTTCTCGGCGGAGTCTATGGCTACACCTTC.

This clonotype was detected a few times. V is TRBV20-1 and J is TRBJ1-2; D might be TRBD1 (6 bases). With 7 bases removed from V and 3 bases from J, the gap between germline ends came to 18 bases. This CDR3 region has 14 residues. CDR1 and CDR2 (germline): DFQATT, SNEGSKA (reference sequence). The CDR3 DNA reads as TGCAGTGTTTCCCCCGGGGGCGAGGACTATGGCTACACCTTC. Protein product: CSVSPGGEDYGYTF.

This clonotype was observed at least ten times. The rearrangement uses TRBV3-1 and TRBJ2-7, with D perhaps matching TRBD1 or TRBD2 (5 bases each). Germline CDR1 and CDR2: LGHDT and YNNKEL (reference sequence). The CDR3 is 16 amino acids. Trimming pared 4 bases from V and 5 bases from J, leaving 21 bases between. The CDR3 DNA reads TGTGCCAGCAGCCGACGGGACGAAAATAGAGCCCACGAGCAGTACTTC. It is translated as CASSRRDENRAHEQYF.

This clonotype was seen at least ten times. The gene calls are TRBV20-1 and TRBJ1-2; 10 bases match TRBD1. Germline lookup yields CDR1 DFQATT and CDR2 SNEGSKA (reference sequence). The CDR3 totals 17 residues. The trim removed 3 bases at V and 1 base at J, leaving 11 bases unmatched. CDR3 residues: CSASLGQGLLGNYGYTF. The CDR3 DNA is TGCAGTGCTAGCCTGGGACAGGGGCTACTTGGTAACTATGGCTACACCTTC.

The chain recombines TRBV7-3 with TRBJ2-1; 10 bases map to TRBD2. The V gene end was trimmed by 5 bases and the J gene end by 7 bases; junction bases not matched to a gene: 14. The CDR3 has 17 residues. From germline, CDR1 is SGHTA and CDR2 FQGTGA. The CDR3 sequence: CASSRGLWGLARNEQFF. The CDR3 DNA reads as TGTGCCAGCAGCCGCGGTCTTTGGGGACTAGCGCGGAATGAGCAGTTCTTC.

This clonotype was recorded many times. The V and J genes are TRBV24-1 and TRBJ2-2, with D unclear. There are 16 residues in the CDR3. CDR1 and CDR2 (germline): KGHDR, SFDVKD. V was cut by 4 bases and J by 6 bases, with 17 bases left in between. This chain's CDR3 is CATSDRGSFRPGELFF. For the CDR3, the DNA is TGTGCCACCAGTGACCGTGGTTCTTTTCGCCCCGGGGAGCTGTTTTTT.

The genes are TRBV10-3 and TRBJ2-7; D ambiguous. The V gene lost 3 bases and the J gene lost 3 bases, with 6 bases spanning the gap. The germline V gene encodes CDR1 ENHRY and CDR2 SYGVKD. The CDR3 loop spans 12 amino acids. This CDR3 is CAISDNSYEQYF. The CDR3 DNA reads TGTGCCATCAGTGACAACAGCTACGAGCAGTACTTC.

This clonotype was observed at least ten times. The chain is built from TRBV12-3 or TRBV12-4 and TRBJ2-1; 12 bases map to TRBD2. V gave up 10 bases and J gave up 15 bases; unmatched junction bases: 16. The CDR3 sequence is 14 residues long. CDR3 residues: CATRSPGLAGSLFF. In DNA, the CDR3 is TGTGCCACCCGGTCGCCGGGACTAGCGGGTTCTTTGTTCTTC.

The chain uses TRBV7-9 and TRBJ2-3; a weak D match, TRBD1 (6 bases). The CDR3 has 15 residues. The germline V gene has CDR1 SEHNR and CDR2 FQNEAQ (reference sequence). Between the trimmed V and J ends, which lost 5 bases and 0 bases, there was a span of 12 bases. CDR3: CASSAQGFSTDTQYF. In DNA form, the CDR3 reads TGTGCCAGCAGCGCACAGGGCTTTAGCACAGATACGCAGTATTTT.

This clonotype occurred many times. The chain carries TRBV7-3 and TRBJ2-1; 9 nucleotides align to TRBD1. J gave up 6 bases and V 1 base, and 4 bases lay outside the gene matches. The length of the CDR3 is 15 residues. The germline V gene encodes CDR1 SGHTA and CDR2 FQGTGA. The CDR3 spells CASSLMDRGRNEQFF. The CDR3 region has the DNA TGTGCCAGCAGCTTAATGGACAGGGGCCGCAATGAGCAGTTCTTC. Combining the CDR3 with reference TRBV7-3 and TRBJ2-1 gives the whole variable domain GAGVSQTPSNKVTEKGKYVELRCDPISGHTALYWYRQSLGQGPEFLIYFQGTGAADDSGLPNDRFFAVRPEGSVSTLKIQRTERGDSAVYLCASSLMDRGRNEQFFGPGTRLTVL.

In this sample, this clonotype turned up a few times. The chain combines TRBV29-1 with TRBJ1-4; D remains unclear. The germline V and J ends were trimmed by 2 bases and 8 bases, with 6 bases remaining between them. CDR1 and CDR2 from the germline V gene are SQVTM and ANQGSEA. The CDR3 is 11 amino acids. The CDR3 loop reads CSVELREKLFF. CDR3 DNA sequence: TGCAGCGTTGAATTGCGGGAAAAACTGTTTTTT.

About this clonotype: This could be a read error, since a much larger clone is one nucleotide away. The CDR3 DNA sequence: TGTGCCAGCAGCTCCGGCGTGGCAGGGTCTAGGTATAGTGTGGAGACCCAGTGCTTC. Translated, it gives CASSSGVAGSRYSVETQCF. The chain combines TRBV7-2 with TRBJ2-5, with D perhaps matching TRBD1 (5 bases). CDR3 length: 19 amino acids. The germline V gene encodes CDR1 SGHTA and CDR2 FQGNSA.

This clonotype came up many times. CDR3: CASSDPGIFPNQPQHF. In DNA form, the CDR3 reads TGTGCCAGCAGTGATCCAGGGATCTTCCCCAATCAGCCCCAGCATTTT. This sequence joins TRBV6-1 and TRBJ1-5, with D perhaps TRBD1 (5 bases). Germline values: CDR1 MNHNS, CDR2 SASEGT. The CDR3 totals 16 residues. V dropped 3 bases and J dropped 3 bases, with 15 bases sitting between them.